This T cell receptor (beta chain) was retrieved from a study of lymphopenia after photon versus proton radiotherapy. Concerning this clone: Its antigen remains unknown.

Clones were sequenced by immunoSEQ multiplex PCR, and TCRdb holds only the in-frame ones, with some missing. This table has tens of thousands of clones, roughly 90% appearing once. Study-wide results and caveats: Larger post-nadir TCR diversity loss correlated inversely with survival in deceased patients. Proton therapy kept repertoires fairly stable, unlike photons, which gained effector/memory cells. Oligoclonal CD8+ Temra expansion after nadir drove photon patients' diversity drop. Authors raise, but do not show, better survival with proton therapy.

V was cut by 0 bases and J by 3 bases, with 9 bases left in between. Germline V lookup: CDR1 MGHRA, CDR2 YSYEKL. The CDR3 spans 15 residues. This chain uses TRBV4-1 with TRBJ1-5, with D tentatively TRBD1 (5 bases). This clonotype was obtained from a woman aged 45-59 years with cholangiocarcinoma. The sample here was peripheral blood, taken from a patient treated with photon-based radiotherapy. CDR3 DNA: TGCGCCAGCAGCCAAGAAGTGGGGCCCAATCAGCCCCAGCATTTT. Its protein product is CASSQEVGPNQPQHF.